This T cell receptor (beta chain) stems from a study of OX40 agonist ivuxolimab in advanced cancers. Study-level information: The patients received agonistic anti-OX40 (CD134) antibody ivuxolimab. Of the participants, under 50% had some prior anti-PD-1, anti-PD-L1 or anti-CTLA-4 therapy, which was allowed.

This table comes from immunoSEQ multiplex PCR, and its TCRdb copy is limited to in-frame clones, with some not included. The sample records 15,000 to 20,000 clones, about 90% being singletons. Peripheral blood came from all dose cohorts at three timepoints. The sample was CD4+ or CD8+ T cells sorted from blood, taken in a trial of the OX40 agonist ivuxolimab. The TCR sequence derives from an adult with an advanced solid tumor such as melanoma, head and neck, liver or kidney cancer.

The CDR3 DNA sequence: TGTGCCAGCTCCGGAGAGACCCAGTACTTC. Protein product: CASSGETQYF. The chain has TRBV18 and TRBJ2-5; D not resolved. The CDR3 has 10 amino acids. Germline V gene data show CDR1 as KGHSH and CDR2 as LQKENI. V dropped 6 bases and J dropped 4 bases, with 3 bases sitting between them.